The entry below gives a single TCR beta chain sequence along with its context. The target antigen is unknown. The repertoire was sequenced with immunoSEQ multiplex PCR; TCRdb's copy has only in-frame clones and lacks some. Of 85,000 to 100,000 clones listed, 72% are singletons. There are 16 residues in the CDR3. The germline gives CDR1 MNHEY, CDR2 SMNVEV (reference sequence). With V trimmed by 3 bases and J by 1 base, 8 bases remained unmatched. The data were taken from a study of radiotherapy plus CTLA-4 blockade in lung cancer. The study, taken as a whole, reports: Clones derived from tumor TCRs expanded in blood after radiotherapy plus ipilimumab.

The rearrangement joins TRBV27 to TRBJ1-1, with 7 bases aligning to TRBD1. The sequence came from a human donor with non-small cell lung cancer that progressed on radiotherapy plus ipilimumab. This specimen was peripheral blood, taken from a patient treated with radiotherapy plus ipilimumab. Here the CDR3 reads CASSLGTQGGNTEAFF. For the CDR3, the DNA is TGTGCCAGCAGTTTGGGAACCCAGGGGGGGAACACTGAAGCTTTCTTT.